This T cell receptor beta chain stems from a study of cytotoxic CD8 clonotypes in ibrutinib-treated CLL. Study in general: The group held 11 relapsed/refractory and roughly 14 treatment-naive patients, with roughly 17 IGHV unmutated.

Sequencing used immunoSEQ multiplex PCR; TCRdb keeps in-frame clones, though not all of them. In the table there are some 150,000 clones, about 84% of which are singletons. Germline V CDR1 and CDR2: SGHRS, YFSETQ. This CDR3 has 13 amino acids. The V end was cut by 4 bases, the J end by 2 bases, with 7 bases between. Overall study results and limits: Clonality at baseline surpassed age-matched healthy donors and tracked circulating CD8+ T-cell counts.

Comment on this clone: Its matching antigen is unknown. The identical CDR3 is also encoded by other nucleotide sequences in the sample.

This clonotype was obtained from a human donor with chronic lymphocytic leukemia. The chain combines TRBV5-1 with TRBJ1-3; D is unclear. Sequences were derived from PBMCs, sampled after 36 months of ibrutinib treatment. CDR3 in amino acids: CASSPGPGNTIYF. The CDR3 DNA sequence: TGCGCCAGCAGCCCTGGACCTGGAAACACCATATATTTT.